The entry that follows covers one TCR beta chain sequence. There are a few counts of this clonotype. Its binding antigen is unknown. No much larger clonotype is one base removed from it; base qualities were not supplied. This sample was taken from a study of T-cell reconstitution after alpha-beta-depleted transplantation in children (dated by TCRdb to the mid-2010s). Concerning the study at large: Using TCR repertoire profiling, the study quantitatively followed how T-cell immune reconstitution unfolded in children after TCRalphabeta/CD19-depleted allogeneic hematopoietic cell transplantation.

The CDR3 runs 13 residues from the cysteine to the phenylalanine. CDR3 DNA only is kept here, 39 bases in frame from base 1. The germline V gene (reference sequence) provides CDR1 GTSNPN and CDR2 SVGIG. V is reduced by 0 bases and J by 2 bases, leaving a spacing of 8 bases between them. The library relied on PCR. The run used an Illumina HiSeq 2500. TCR libraries were prepared with molecular barcoding, using unique molecular identifiers to normalize TCRbeta repertoire quantification. The raw public data were reprocessed by TCRdb itself: fastp quality trimming at Q25, MiXCR clonotype calling, in-frame beta chains only. Each entry is one CDR3 protein sequence, shown with its most common DNA and genes. The sample yields around 600,000 distinct CDR3 sequences; approximately 16% were counted once. Jointly, the top ten make up about 1.1% of the sample.

The starting material was PBMCs from the stem cell graft donor, obtained from the stem cell graft. This receptor was taken from a human donor who donated a stem cell graft to a child with acute myeloid leukemia. The sequence links TRBV30 to TRBJ2-7, with TRBD1 perhaps the D gene, on 5 matching bases. Read as DNA, the sequence is TGTGCCTGGAGTGTCCCGGACACCTACGAGCAGTACTTC. It translates as CAWSVPDTYEQYF. When the CDR3 is completed using the reference TRBV30 and TRBJ2-7 genes on either side, the full variable domain is SQTIHQWPATLVQPVGSPLSLECTVEGTSNPNLYWYRQAAGRGLQLLFYSVGIGQISSEVPQNLSASRPQDRQFILSSKKLLLSDSGFYLCAWSVPDTYEQYFGPGTRLTVT.